Each of the 18 T cell receptor beta chains below was sequenced from the same sample in a study of radiotherapy plus CTLA-4 blockade in lung cancer. Repertoires were generated with immunoSEQ multiplex PCR, while TCRdb's copy carries only in-frame clones and drops some. This table has around 44,000 clones, 75% to 90% appearing once. Specimen: peripheral blood, collected from a patient treated with radiotherapy plus ipilimumab. These receptors were obtained from a human donor with non-small cell lung cancer that progressed on radiotherapy plus ipilimumab. Some clones in this sample may be carry-over from other donors' samples.

The chain is built from TRBV6-1 and TRBJ2-7, with 13 nucleotides matching TRBD2. J lost 4 bases, V lost 4 bases, and 4 bases had no gene match. The CDR3 totals 15 residues. Germline assignment: CDR1 MNHNS and CDR2 SASEGT. The CDR3: CASSGLAGGTYEQYF. The CDR3 bases are TGTGCCAGCAGTGGACTAGCGGGGGGTACGTACGAGCAGTACTTC.

This chain connects TRBV5-1 to TRBJ1-2; 9 nucleotides line up with TRBD1. The J segment lost 0 bases and the V segment lost 4 bases, leaving 4 bases of the junction unmatched. CDR3 length equals 15 residues. Germline V gives CDR1 SGHRS, CDR2 YFSETQ. The CDR3 region has the DNA TGCGCCAGCAGCCTCGACAGGGGGACTAACTATGGCTACACCTTC. Its translation: CASSLDRGTNYGYTF.

The chain is built from TRBV6-4 and TRBJ2-1; 9 bases are shared with TRBD2. Losses at the gene ends were 3 bases for V and 6 bases for J; bases not matched to a gene: 9. Germline CDR1 reads MRHNA; CDR2 reads SNTAGT. The CDR3 consists of 16 residues. CDR3 sequence reads: CASSEISSGNINEQFF. CDR3 DNA: TGTGCCAGCAGTGAAATCTCTAGCGGGAATATCAATGAGCAGTTCTTC.

The CDR3, as DNA: TGTGCCAGTACCAACAGGGCCACCTACAATGAGCAGTTCTTC. As protein: CASTNRATYNEQFF. V usage is TRBV19 and J usage is TRBJ2-1, with a tentative D call TRBD1 (6 bases). The CDR3 loop spans 14 amino acids. CDR1 is LNHDA and CDR2 is SQIVND in the germline V gene (reference sequence). V lost 7 bases, J lost 2 bases, and 12 bases lay in between.

This chain connects TRBV2 to TRBJ1-5; TRBD1 matches at 7 bases. This CDR3 comprises 15 residues. The V and J ends lost 6 bases and 5 bases, in that order; junction bases with no gene match: 10. The germline gives CDR1 SNHLY, CDR2 FYNNEI. The CDR3 reads CASRTRQGLDQPQHF. CDR3 nucleotides: TGTGCCAGCAGGACGAGACAGGGACTCGATCAGCCCCAGCATTTT.

The chain uses TRBV5-1 and TRBJ1-1; tentatively, D is TRBD1 (5 bases). Germline V gene sequence: CDR1 SGHRS, CDR2 YFSETQ. V gave up 3 bases and J gave up 1 base, with 13 bases separating them. The CDR3 length is 15 residues. The CDR3 loop is CASSWGGPPNTEAFF. The CDR3 region has the DNA TGCGCCAGCAGCTGGGGGGGACCGCCGAACACTGAAGCTTTCTTT.

The rearrangement links TRBV7-2 to TRBJ2-7; tentative D call: TRBD1 (5 bases). Trimming left V 3 bases short and J 2 bases short, with 14 bases between. The germline V gene has CDR1 SGHTA and CDR2 FQGNSA. The CDR3 is made up of 15 amino acids. CDR3: CASSFGQPPAYEQYF. The CDR3 DNA sequence: TGTGCCAGCAGCTTCGGACAACCACCAGCCTACGAGCAGTACTTC.

This rearrangement joins TRBV4-3 to TRBJ1-1; D is perhaps TRBD1 (6 bases). Germline CDR1 LGHNA, CDR2 YSLEER. This CDR3 is built from 15 residues. V was pared by 0 bases and J by 5 bases, with 13 bases between. The CDR3 DNA reads as TGCGCCAGCAGCCAAGATCGGGGGGGCAGGACTGAAGCTTTCTTT. This encodes CASSQDRGGRTEAFF.

Written as DNA, the CDR3 is TGCGCCAGCAGCAACTACTATGGCTACACCTTC. Protein product: CASSNYYGYTF. V gene TRBV5-1 combines with J gene TRBJ1-2; D uncertain. V lost 4 bases to trimming and J lost 3 bases, with 4 bases between them. Germline V lookup: CDR1 SGHRS, CDR2 YFSETQ. There are 11 residues in the CDR3.

This rearrangement joins TRBV6-1 to TRBJ1-3, with D unclear. CDR3 length: 15 residues. V was pared by 6 bases and J by 0 bases, with 12 bases between. CDR1 MNHNS and CDR2 SASEGT come from the germline V gene. The DNA of the CDR3 is TGTGCCAGCAGCCTCGACACCAGCTCTGGAAACACCATATATTTT. This encodes CASSLDTSSGNTIYF.

The rearrangement uses TRBV7-2 and TRBJ2-2; tentatively, D is TRBD2 (7 bases). This CDR3 is built from 17 residues. Germline-derived CDR1 and CDR2 are SGHTA and FQGNSA. Trimming took 4 bases from V and 4 from J, leaving 19 bases between them. CDR3 protein: CASSSHGRAGATGELFF. For the CDR3, the DNA is TGTGCCAGCAGCTCCCATGGGAGGGCAGGGGCCACCGGGGAGCTGTTTTTT.

The genes are TRBV5-6 and TRBJ2-2; TRBD1 agrees at 11 bases. Germline V gene data show CDR1 as SGHDT and CDR2 as YYEEEE. V gave up 3 bases and J gave up 4 bases; unmatched junction bases: 5. The length of the CDR3 is 16 residues. The CDR3 coding sequence is TGTGCCAGCAGCTGGGGGGACAGGGGGGTCACCGGGGAGCTGTTTTTT. Translating it yields CASSWGDRGVTGELFF.

This clone was found once. This chain joins TRBV10-3 and TRBJ1-1, with D tentatively TRBD1 (6 bases). Germline V lookup: CDR1 ENHRY, CDR2 SYGVKD. The germline V and J ends were trimmed by 7 bases and 2 bases, with 17 bases remaining between them. The CDR3 is 15 residues long. CDR3 sequence: CAITGGTPLNTEAFF. The CDR3 DNA is TGTGCCATCACCGGGGGGACACCTCTCAACACTGAAGCTTTCTTT.

The V and J genes are TRBV4-1 and TRBJ2-3, with D possibly matching TRBD2 (5 bases). The germline V and J ends were trimmed by 4 bases and 2 bases, with 25 bases remaining between them. The CDR3 is made up of 19 amino acids. The germline V gene has CDR1 MGHRA and CDR2 YSYEKL. The chain's CDR3 is CASSPEGLADPDFTDTQYF. The CDR3 region has the DNA TGCGCCAGCAGCCCTGAGGGCCTAGCTGATCCCGACTTCACAGATACGCAGTATTTT.

The chain carries TRBV6-1 and TRBJ1-2; D unresolved. V was clipped by 6 bases and J by 2 bases, with 13 bases between them. This CDR3 is 14 amino acids long. Germline CDR1 is MNHNS and CDR2 is SASEGT. The CDR3 loop reads CASSPGRQNYGYTF. Here the CDR3 DNA reads TGTGCCAGCAGCCCGGGGAGGCAAAACTATGGCTACACCTTC.

This clone appeared once. The rearrangement joins TRBV5-1 to TRBJ1-2; 9 bases map to TRBD1. CDR1 and CDR2 from the germline V gene are SGHRS and YFSETQ. The CDR3 covers 12 residues. After removal of 4 bases from V and 6 bases from J, the junction contained 1 base not matched to a gene. The CDR3 protein is CASSGDRDGYTF. Here the CDR3 DNA reads TGCGCCAGCAGCGGGGACAGGGATGGCTACACCTTC.

This chain joins TRBV7-2 and TRBJ1-1; maybe TRBD1 (6 bases). CDR3 length: 15 amino acids. Germline CDR1 and CDR2: SGHTA and FQGNSA. The V end was cut by 5 bases, the J end by 7 bases, with 20 bases between. DNA of the CDR3: TGTGCCAGCAGCCCCCAGCACAGGGCTGGAGATGAAGCTTTCTTT. This encodes CASSPQHRAGDEAFF. The full variable domain, rest sourced from reference TRBV7-2 and TRBJ1-1, is GAGVSQSPSNKVTEKGKDVELRCDPISGHTALYWYRQSLGQGLEFLIYFQGNSAPDKSGLPSDRFSAERTGGSVSTLTIQRTQQEDSAVYLCASSPQHRAGDEAFFGQGTRLTVV.

The CDR3 loop reads CASSKGVAFSGGEYEQYF. The DNA for the CDR3 is TGTGCCAGCAGCAAAGGGGTAGCGTTCAGCGGGGGGGAATACGAGCAGTACTTC. V and J are TRBV4-2 and TRBJ2-7; 10 positions match TRBD2. Germline CDR1 and CDR2: LGHNA and YNFKEQ. After removal of 5 bases from V and 4 bases from J, the junction contained 17 bases not matched to a gene. There are 18 residues in the CDR3.